Presented here are 20 T cell receptor beta chains from one specimen sequenced in a study of shared T cell receptors in the human thymus. The method was immunoSEQ multiplex PCR; TCRdb's version includes in-frame clones alone and lacks a portion of them. The sample shows roughly 710,000 clones, 80% to 90% of them seen only once. The same sample was also used in a study of human thymus T cells.

What was sequenced was thymocytes. The source is a girl under three years old with a congenital heart defect.

The V and J genes are TRBV7-3 and TRBJ2-6; possible D gene TRBD1, 5 bases. From germline, CDR1 is SGHTA and CDR2 FQGTGA. Trimming removed 5 bases at V and 2 bases at J, with 13 bases between. The CDR3 loop spans 16 amino acids. The CDR3 reads CASSTQPGPGANVLTF. The CDR3 nucleotides read TGTGCCAGCAGCACCCAGCCAGGGCCTGGGGCCAACGTCCTGACTTTC.

This sequence joins TRBV4-1 and TRBJ1-3; 9 nucleotides align to TRBD1. V lost 1 base and J lost 4; bases outside the gene matches: 2. This CDR3 spans 15 amino acids. Germline V lookup: CDR1 MGHRA, CDR2 YSYEKL. CDR3 sequence (DNA): TGCGCCAGCAGCCAAGGACAGGGGGTAGGAAACACCATATATTTT. Its protein is CASSQGQGVGNTIYF.

The chain recombines TRBV5-4 with TRBJ1-1, with TRBD1 as a possible D gene (5 bases). V dropped 4 bases and J dropped 5 bases, with 15 bases sitting between them. CDR1 is SGHNT, CDR2 YYREEE, per germline (reference sequence). CDR3 size: 14 residues. The CDR3 DNA follows: TGTGCCAGCAGCCCTCCAGGGATCGGGACTGAAGCTTTCTTT. Translating gives CASSPPGIGTEAFF.

V and J are TRBV5-1 and TRBJ2-3; 12 bases fit TRBD2. The CDR3 loop spans 16 amino acids. The V segment lost 3 bases and the J segment 3 bases; nucleotides outside the gene matches: 5. Germline values: CDR1 SGHRS, CDR2 YFSETQ. CDR3 protein: CASSWASGGGTDTQYF. The CDR3 DNA reads as TGCGCCAGCAGCTGGGCTAGCGGGGGGGGGACAGATACGCAGTATTTT.

The V and J genes are TRBV6-4 and TRBJ2-3; TRBD2 might be the D (6 bases). The germline CDR1 and CDR2 sequences are MRHNA and SNTAGT. The CDR3 covers 17 residues. V gave up 0 bases and J gave up 4 bases, with 17 bases separating them. The DNA for the CDR3 is TGTGCCAGCAGTGACTCGCCGACTAGTCAGGTTTCAGATACGCAGTATTTT. Amino acids: CASSDSPTSQVSDTQYF.

CDR3 nucleotide sequence: TGTGCCAGCAGCAACGGACAGAGGCGACCCGAGCAGTACTTC. The encoded protein is CASSNGQRRPEQYF. The V gene is TRBV5-4, the J gene TRBJ2-7; D is possibly TRBD1 (6 bases). The CDR3 is 14 amino acids. Germline V gives CDR1 SGHNT, CDR2 YYREEE (reference sequence). Trimming left V 4 bases short and J 6 bases short, with 17 bases between.

The chain is built from TRBV6-1 and TRBJ1-6; tentative D call: TRBD1 (5 bases). The CDR3 extends over 15 amino acids. Per germline, CDR1 MNHNS and CDR2 SASEGT. V shed 6 bases and J shed 11 bases, with 20 bases lying between them. CDR3 residues: CASRTGGGVGAPLHF. CDR3 nucleotide sequence: TGTGCCAGCAGGACGGGTGGGGGGGTTGGCGCACCCCTCCACTTT.

This clone was seen a handful of times. The V and J genes are TRBV10-3 and TRBJ2-1; D is perhaps TRBD2 (7 bases). The V and J ends lost 8 bases and 4 bases respectively, with 24 bases between them. From germline, CDR1 is ENHRY and CDR2 SYGVKD. The CDR3 loop spans 17 amino acids. In DNA form, the CDR3 reads TGTGCCATCCAAGGGAGAGCGGGAAGGGGGTCGTACAATGAGCAGTTCTTC. Protein: CAIQGRAGRGSYNEQFF.

This clone was recorded only once. The chain carries TRBV14 and TRBJ1-2; no clear D gene. V dropped 5 bases and J dropped 6 bases, with 25 bases sitting between them. In germline, CDR1 is SGHDN, CDR2 FVKESK. The CDR3 has 17 residues. In nucleotides, the CDR3 is TGTGCCAGCAGCGACCCGGACGGGCAGGAGGCCTGGGATGGCTACACCTTC. The encoded protein is CASSDPDGQEAWDGYTF.

V gene TRBV6-4 combines with J gene TRBJ1-4; the D is unclear. The CDR3 spans 17 residues. Trimming removed 2 bases from V and 7 bases from J, with 20 bases in between. The germline V gene has CDR1 MRHNA and CDR2 SNTAGT. The CDR3 DNA is TGTGCCAGCAGTGACCTGCTGGGAGTACGGGTTCGTGAAAAACTGTTTTTT. Its protein product is CASSDLLGVRVREKLFF.

The V gene is TRBV15, the J gene TRBJ2-6, with D unclear. Germline V gene sequence: CDR1 LNHNV, CDR2 YYDKDF (reference sequence). V lost 0 bases and J 0 bases, leaving 6 bases between the germline ends. The CDR3 has 16 amino acids. In DNA, the CDR3 is TGTGCCACCAGCAGAGATGGAGTCTCTGGGGCCAACGTCCTGACTTTC. Amino acid sequence: CATSRDGVSGANVLTF.

V is TRBV4-3 and J is TRBJ1-3; D unclear. The length of the CDR3 is 16 residues. V lost 0 bases to trimming and J lost 0 bases, with 9 bases between them. Germline CDR1 is LGHNA and CDR2 is YSLEER. CDR3 residues: CASSQDGPFSGNTIYF. CDR3 DNA: TGCGCCAGCAGCCAAGATGGCCCCTTCTCTGGAAACACCATATATTTT.

The chain links TRBV29-1 to TRBJ1-2; no clear D gene. Germline V gene lookup returns CDR1 SQVTM and CDR2 ANQGSEA. CDR3 size: 14 residues. Trimming took 4 bases from V and 2 from J, leaving 14 bases between them. CDR3 sequence reads: CSVVAEGRNYGYTF. DNA of the CDR3: TGCAGCGTTGTAGCCGAGGGTCGGAACTATGGCTACACCTTC.

This chain joins TRBV6-5 and TRBJ1-2; the D gene is possibly TRBD1 (6 bases). V was clipped by 8 bases and J by 5 bases, with 9 bases between them. The CDR3 is made up of 11 amino acids. Germline V gene data show CDR1 as MNHEY and CDR2 as SVGAGI. The CDR3 here is CASGTLYGYTF. For the CDR3, the DNA is TGTGCCAGCGGGACACTTTATGGCTACACCTTC.

The V gene is TRBV5-6, the J gene TRBJ2-1; D is perhaps TRBD1 (6 bases). The CDR3 covers 15 residues. Germline values: CDR1 SGHDT, CDR2 YYEEEE. V was trimmed by 2 bases and J by 4 bases, leaving 13 bases between them. In DNA, the CDR3 is TGTGCCAGCAGCTTAGTCTGGACAGATTACAATGAGCAGTTCTTC. Encoded protein: CASSLVWTDYNEQFF.

The chain couples TRBV27 to TRBJ1-2; 7 bases align to TRBD1. V gave up 6 bases and J gave up 2 bases; unmatched junction bases: 6. Germline CDR1 MNHEY, CDR2 SMNVEV (reference sequence). This CDR3 has 14 residues. CDR3 nucleotides: TGTGCCAGCAGGGACGGCAGGGGGAACTATGGCTACACCTTC. It specifies CASRDGRGNYGYTF.

This chain links TRBV29-1 with TRBJ1-2; the D gene is possibly TRBD1 (5 bases). The CDR3 is 13 residues long. Germline loops: CDR1 SQVTM, CDR2 ANQGSEA. V lost 8 bases to trimming and J lost 4 bases, with 17 bases between them. The CDR3 is CSSLGGGIYGYTF. The CDR3 region has the DNA TGCAGCTCCCTTGGGGGGGGGATCTATGGCTACACCTTC.

V is TRBV6-1 and J is TRBJ1-2, with 10 bases that match TRBD1. Germline loops: CDR1 MNHNS, CDR2 SASEGT. There are 15 residues in the CDR3. Trimming took 5 bases from V and 4 from J; bases not matched to a gene: 7. The CDR3 region is CASSSRDRGIYGYTF. CDR3 coding DNA: TGTGCCAGCAGTTCCCGGGACAGGGGTATCTATGGCTACACCTTC.

The count of this clone is one. This sequence joins TRBV7-2 and TRBJ2-3, with 7 bases fitting TRBD1. The CDR3 has 17 residues. From germline, CDR1 is SGHTA and CDR2 FQGNSA. Unmatched junction bases numbered 13, after V lost 7 bases and J lost 0 bases. CDR3 loop: CASKNGTAGSSTDTQYF. In nucleotides, the CDR3 is TGTGCCAGCAAGAACGGGACAGCCGGTTCGAGCACAGATACGCAGTATTTT.

The rearrangement joins TRBV12-5 to TRBJ2-1, with TRBD1 as a possible D gene (6 bases). The CDR3 is 18 residues long. Germline lookup yields CDR1 LGHNT and CDR2 FRNRAP. Deletions cut 0 bases from V and 3 bases from J, with 18 bases between. CDR3 protein: CASGLVLGTPTLYNEQFF. In DNA, the CDR3 is TGTGCTAGTGGTTTGGTCCTCGGGACACCTACCCTCTACAATGAGCAGTTCTTC.